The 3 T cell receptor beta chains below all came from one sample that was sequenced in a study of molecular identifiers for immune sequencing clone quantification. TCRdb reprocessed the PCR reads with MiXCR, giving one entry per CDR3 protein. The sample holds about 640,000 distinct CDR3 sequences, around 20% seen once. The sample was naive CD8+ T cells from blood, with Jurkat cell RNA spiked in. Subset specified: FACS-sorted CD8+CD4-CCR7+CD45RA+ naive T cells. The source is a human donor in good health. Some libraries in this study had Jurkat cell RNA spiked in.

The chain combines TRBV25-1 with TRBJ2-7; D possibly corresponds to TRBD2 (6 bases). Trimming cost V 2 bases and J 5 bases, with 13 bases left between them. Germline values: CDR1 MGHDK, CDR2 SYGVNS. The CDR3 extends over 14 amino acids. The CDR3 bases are TGTGCCAGCAGTGAACCCTTCTCGGGGGACGAGCAGTACTTC. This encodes CASSEPFSGDEQYF.

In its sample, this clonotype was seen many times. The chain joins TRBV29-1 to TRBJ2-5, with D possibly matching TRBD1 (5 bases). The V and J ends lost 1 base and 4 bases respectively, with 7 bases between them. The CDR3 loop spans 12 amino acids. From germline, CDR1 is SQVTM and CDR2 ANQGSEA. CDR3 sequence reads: CSVEAQGETQYF. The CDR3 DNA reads TGCAGCGTTGAAGCCCAGGGAGAGACCCAGTACTTC.

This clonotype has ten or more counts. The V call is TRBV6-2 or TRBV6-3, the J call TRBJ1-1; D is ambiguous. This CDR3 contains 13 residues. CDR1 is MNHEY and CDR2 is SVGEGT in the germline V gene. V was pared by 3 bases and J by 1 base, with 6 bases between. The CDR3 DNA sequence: TGTGCCAGCAGTTATGATCCGAACACTGAAGCTTTCTTT. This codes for CASSYDPNTEAFF.